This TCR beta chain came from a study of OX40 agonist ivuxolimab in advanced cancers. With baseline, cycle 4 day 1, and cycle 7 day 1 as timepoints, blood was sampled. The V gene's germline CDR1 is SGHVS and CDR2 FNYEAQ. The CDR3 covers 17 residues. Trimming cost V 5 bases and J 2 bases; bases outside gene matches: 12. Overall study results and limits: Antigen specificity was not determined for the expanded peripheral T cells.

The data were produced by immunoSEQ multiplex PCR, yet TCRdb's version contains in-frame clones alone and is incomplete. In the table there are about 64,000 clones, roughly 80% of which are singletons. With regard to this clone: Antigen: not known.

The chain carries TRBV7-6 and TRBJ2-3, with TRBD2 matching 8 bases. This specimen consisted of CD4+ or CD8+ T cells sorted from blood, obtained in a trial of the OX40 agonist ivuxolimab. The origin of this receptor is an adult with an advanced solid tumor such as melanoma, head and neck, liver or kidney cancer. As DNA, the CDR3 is TGTGCCAGCAGCGGCAACTCAGTAGCGGGGTTCACAGATACGCAGTATTTT. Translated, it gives CASSGNSVAGFTDTQYF.